These T cell receptor beta chains were read from a single sample in a study of patients and donors after allogeneic stem cell transplantation. TCRdb ran MiXCR on the RT-PCR reads and lists one entry per CDR3 protein. The data contain 400,000 to 500,000 distinct CDR3 sequences, approximately 16% of them singletons. The material sequenced was blood, either unsorted or a sorted T cell fraction (not recorded which). The source is a human donor who was either an allogeneic HSCT recipient or a stem cell or donor lymphocyte infusion donor (not recorded which). It is not recorded whose cells these are; they may come from a transplant donor. Both conserved end residues are part of each CDR3. Fields, in order: CDR3 DNA, CDR3 protein, D gene, J gene, clone size, V gene. A D gene is named only where the DNA matches it firmly. Where a row states a size, it is once, few, many or the class of an expanded clone; other rows omit it.

cdr3_nt: TGTGCCAGCACTATGAGGGCGCGACAGCCCCAGCATTTT
cdr3_aa: CASTMRARQPQHF
d_call: NA
j_call: TRBJ1-5
clone_size: many
v_call: TRBV12-3/TRBV12-4

cdr3_nt: TGTGCCATCAGTGATCAGGGGGCAAGCACAGATACGCAGTATTTT
cdr3_aa: CAISDQGASTDTQYF
d_call: TRBD1
j_call: TRBJ2-3
clone_size: few
v_call: TRBV10-3

cdr3_nt: TGTGCCACCAGTTTGGGCGGGGAGCTGTTTTTT
cdr3_aa: CATSLGGELFF
d_call: NA
j_call: TRBJ2-2
clone_size: few
v_call: TRBV24-1

cdr3_nt: TGCGCCAGCAGCCAGACTCTGACGACTAGCGGGGGCGGGGGTACGCAGTATTTT
cdr3_aa: CASSQTLTTSGGGGTQYF
d_call: TRBD2
j_call: TRBJ2-3
clone_size: NA
v_call: TRBV4-1

cdr3_nt: TGTGCCAGCTCCCCGGGGAACAGGGCCACTGAAGCTTTCTTT
cdr3_aa: CASSPGNRATEAFF
d_call: NA
j_call: TRBJ1-1
clone_size: NA
v_call: TRBV18

cdr3_nt: TGTGCCAGCAGCCCGAGACTAGAGAATGAGCAGTTCTTC
cdr3_aa: CASSPRLENEQFF
d_call: NA
j_call: TRBJ2-1
clone_size: once
v_call: TRBV14

cdr3_nt: TGTGCCAGCAGCCCCAAGAGGGCTGACTACACAGATACGCAGTATTTT
cdr3_aa: CASSPKRADYTDTQYF
d_call: NA
j_call: TRBJ2-3
clone_size: NA
v_call: TRBV3-1

cdr3_nt: TGCGCCAGCAGGGACTACCTCCAAGAGACCCAGTACTTC
cdr3_aa: CASRDYLQETQYF
d_call: NA
j_call: TRBJ2-5
clone_size: few
v_call: TRBV5-1

cdr3_nt: TGCAGCGTCCCCGGTCGCACTGAAGCTTTCTTT
cdr3_aa: CSVPGRTEAFF
d_call: NA
j_call: TRBJ1-1
clone_size: few
v_call: TRBV29-1

cdr3_nt: TGCAGCGTTGCCGGGACCTACGAGCAGTACTTC
cdr3_aa: CSVAGTYEQYF
d_call: NA
j_call: TRBJ2-7
clone_size: many
v_call: TRBV29-1

cdr3_nt: TGTGCCAGCAGTGAGCAGGTGGGGGCACGAGATACGCAGTATTTT
cdr3_aa: CASSEQVGARDTQYF
d_call: NA
j_call: TRBJ2-3
clone_size: NA
v_call: TRBV6-1

cdr3_nt: TGCGCCAGCAGCCTCCCCGGGACTAGCGGGAGTGGGCAGTTCTTC
cdr3_aa: CASSLPGTSGSGQFF
d_call: TRBD2
j_call: TRBJ2-1
clone_size: NA
v_call: TRBV5-1

cdr3_nt: TGTGCCAGCAGCCACCCGATGGGCAGCCCGAACACCGGGGAGCTGTTTTTT
cdr3_aa: CASSHPMGSPNTGELFF
d_call: NA
j_call: TRBJ2-2
clone_size: NA
v_call: TRBV3-1

cdr3_nt: TGTGCCAGCAGTGAATATCGCCTCCCTAATGAGGGCTACACCTTC
cdr3_aa: CASSEYRLPNEGYTF
d_call: NA
j_call: TRBJ1-2
clone_size: few
v_call: TRBV25-1

cdr3_nt: TGTGCCAGCAGTTCGCACGGACAGGCCTACGAGCAGTACTTC
cdr3_aa: CASSSHGQAYEQYF
d_call: TRBD1
j_call: TRBJ2-7
clone_size: many
v_call: TRBV12-3/TRBV12-4

cdr3_nt: TGTGCCAGCAGTTCCTGGGGACGGTCCTACGAGCAGTACTTC
cdr3_aa: CASSSWGRSYEQYF
d_call: NA
j_call: TRBJ2-7
clone_size: few
v_call: TRBV12-3/TRBV12-4

cdr3_nt: TGCAGTGCTAGAGTTATAGCGGGAGGGCCCGAGCAGTACTTC
cdr3_aa: CSARVIAGGPEQYF
d_call: TRBD2
j_call: TRBJ2-7
clone_size: few
v_call: TRBV20-1

cdr3_nt: TGTGCCAGCGGACCACGCGGGAGAAGGCCCTACAATGAGCAGTTCTTC
cdr3_aa: CASGPRGRRPYNEQFF
d_call: TRBD2
j_call: TRBJ2-1
clone_size: NA
v_call: TRBV11-1